These T cell receptor beta chains were read from a single sample in a study of T cell repertoires in cytomegalovirus infection. TCRdb redid the calling of the reads with MiXCR, one entry per CDR3 protein. The profile shows around 120,000 distinct CDR3 sequences, approximately 9.2% of them singletons. Material: PBMCs. Every receptor here comes from a human donor in good health (CMV status not recorded). Some clones in this sample may be carry-over from other donors' samples. Each CDR3 is given without its conserved first and last residue. Fields, in order: D gene, J gene, V gene, CDR3 protein. D genes are given only for firm matches.

-	TRBJ1-5	TRBV7-9	ASSLGSGQGNQPQH
-	TRBJ1-1	TRBV14	ASSHLQGWTEAF
TRBD1	TRBJ2-3	TRBV7-2	ASRLGGITDTQY
-	TRBJ2-5	TRBV7-2	ASSLGGRGQETQY
-	TRBJ2-1	TRBV2	ASSLRTYNEQF
TRBD1	TRBJ1-6	TRBV20-1	SVGTAYNSPLH
TRBD1	TRBJ1-2	TRBV15	ATSGIGTGKHFHPS
TRBD1	TRBJ2-1	TRBV5-6	ASSGDRDNEQF
TRBD1	TRBJ1-2	TRBV28	ASSLGGTVEGYT
TRBD2	TRBJ2-7	TRBV29-1	SVDKLAHTYEQY
-	TRBJ1-5	TRBV29-1	SVRQGGSEGPQH
TRBD2	TRBJ2-1	TRBV2	ASSLAGARNEQF
TRBD1	TRBJ1-1	TRBV5-1	ASSLIRGDTEAF
-	TRBJ2-5	TRBV28	ASSFGGRGTLGETQY
TRBD2	TRBJ2-1	TRBV15	ATSRDSGGLAFDEQF
-	TRBJ1-2	TRBV7-9	ASLGDVGVGYGYT
-	TRBJ2-5	TRBV29-1	SVGRQLQETQY
TRBD2	TRBJ2-4	TRBV27	ASSSSAGRVKNIQY
-	TRBJ2-6	TRBV28	ASMGLSGANVLT
-	TRBJ1-2	TRBV7-2	ASSLDSYGYT
-	TRBJ2-5	TRBV3-1	ASSRTWGPQETQY
TRBD2	TRBJ2-3	TRBV20-1	SARGSAGGQSDTQY
-	TRBJ1-1	TRBV20-1	SAYPQVNTEAF
-	TRBJ2-3	TRBV7-9	ASSPGLERGTDTQY
TRBD1	TRBJ1-1	TRBV2	ASTTGQGRTEAF
-	TRBJ1-5	TRBV28	ASTKGGFNQPQH
-	TRBJ1-1	TRBV2	ASSQGENTEAF
-	TRBJ2-7	TRBV2	ASSEARAGREQY
-	TRBJ2-1	TRBV29-1	SVEGSTSIAYNEQF
TRBD1	TRBJ2-5	TRBV11-3	ASSLDAQGSPGTQY
TRBD2	TRBJ2-4	TRBV12-3/TRBV12-4	ASQIAGGVNIQY
-	TRBJ1-4	TRBV7-2	ASSLVYRAANEKLF
-	TRBJ1-1	TRBV5-5	ASSLGPGLVTEAF
-	TRBJ1-2	TRBV7-2	ASSSLARTAYGYT
TRBD1	TRBJ2-2	TRBV19	ASTPQDRGGTGELF
TRBD1	TRBJ1-4	TRBV12-3/TRBV12-4	ASKGQGARGEKLF
-	TRBJ2-3	TRBV20-1	SAPQVPPGVGRDTQY
TRBD1	TRBJ2-7	TRBV7-8	ASSFTPGGTDEQY
-	TRBJ1-5	TRBV6-6	ASIIGLPTNQPQH
TRBD1	TRBJ2-7	TRBV7-9	ASREAGGDRGYEQC
-	TRBJ2-1	TRBV5-1	ASSLIQGDNEQF